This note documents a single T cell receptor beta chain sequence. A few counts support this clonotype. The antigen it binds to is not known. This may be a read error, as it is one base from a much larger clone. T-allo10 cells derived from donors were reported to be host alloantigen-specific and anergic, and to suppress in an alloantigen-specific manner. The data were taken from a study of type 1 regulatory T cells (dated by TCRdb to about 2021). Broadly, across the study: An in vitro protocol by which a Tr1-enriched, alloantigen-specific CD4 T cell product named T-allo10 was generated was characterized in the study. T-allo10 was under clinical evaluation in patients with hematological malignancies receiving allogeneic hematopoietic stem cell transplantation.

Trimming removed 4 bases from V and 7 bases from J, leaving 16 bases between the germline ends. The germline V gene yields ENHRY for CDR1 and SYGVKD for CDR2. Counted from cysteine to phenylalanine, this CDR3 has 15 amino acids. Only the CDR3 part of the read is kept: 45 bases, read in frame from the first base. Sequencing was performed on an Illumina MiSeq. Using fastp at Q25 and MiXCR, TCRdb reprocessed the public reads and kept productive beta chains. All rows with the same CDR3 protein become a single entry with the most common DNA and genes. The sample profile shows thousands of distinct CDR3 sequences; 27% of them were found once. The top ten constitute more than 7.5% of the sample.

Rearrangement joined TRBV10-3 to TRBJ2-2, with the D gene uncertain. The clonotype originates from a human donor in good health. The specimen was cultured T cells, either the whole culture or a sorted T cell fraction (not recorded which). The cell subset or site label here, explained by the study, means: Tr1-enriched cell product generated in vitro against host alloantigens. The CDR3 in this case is CAISGSTRAVGELFF. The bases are TGTGCCATCAGTGGGTCGACTCGGGCGGTCGGGGAGCTGTTTTTT.